This T cell receptor (beta chain) was recorded in a study of PD-L1 blockade in urothelial cancer. Measured with immunoSEQ multiplex PCR; TCRdb has only the in-frame clones, and not every one. The profile shows tens of thousands of clones, about four fifths of them singletons. Sequenced here: PBMCs, sampled around atezolizumab (anti-PD-L1) treatment. This receptor was obtained from a man in his 70s with urothelial cancer.

The CDR3 loop is CASRDGGGKSGYTF. The CDR3 DNA is TGTGCCAGTAGGGACGGCGGGGGGAAGAGTGGCTACACCTTC. This rearrangement joins TRBV19 to TRBJ1-2; weak D call: TRBD1 (5 bases). V was trimmed by 6 bases and J by 7 bases, leaving 18 bases between them. The CDR3 is 14 amino acids. The germline gives CDR1 LNHDA, CDR2 SQIVND (reference sequence).